These T cell receptor beta chains were read from a single sample in a study of blood T cell repertoires in COVID-19. Generated by immunoSEQ multiplex PCR, the TCRdb table keeps only in-frame clones and is missing some. The data show about 180,000 clones, roughly 87% seen once. Sequences were obtained from peripheral blood. The receptors were sampled from a man between 18 and 29 years old who had recovered from COVID-19. Both conserved end residues are part of each CDR3. D genes are given only for firm matches. Part of the rows lack a size; the others show once, few, many or a class for expanded clones.

NA	NA	TRBJ1-2	TRBV15	TGTGCCACCAGCAGGGCCCCGGGGGGGGGCCGGTATGGCTACACCTTC	CATSRAPGGGRYGYTF
NA	NA	TRBJ1-1	TRBV11-3	TGTGCCAGCAGCCAGGGGCGCGGTTCGAACACTGAAGCTTTCTTT	CASSQGRGSNTEAFF
NA	NA	TRBJ1-2	TRBV19	TGTGCCAGTAGTATCGGCCAGGGCCCCGCTAACTATGGCTACACCTTC	CASSIGQGPANYGYTF
NA	TRBD1	TRBJ2-1	TRBV5-4	TGTGCCAGCAGCGGCTTCCTCGGACAGGGCGATGAGCAGTTCTTC	CASSGFLGQGDEQFF
NA	NA	TRBJ2-7	TRBV19	TGTGCCAGTAGTAAAAACAGGGAAATGGGCACCTACGAGCAGTACTTC	CASSKNREMGTYEQYF
NA	NA	TRBJ1-1	TRBV4-3	TGCGCCAGCAGCCAAGATCTTGGGGGGATGAACACTGAAGCTTTCTTT	CASSQDLGGMNTEAFF
NA	TRBD1	TRBJ1-1	TRBV6-6	TGTGCCAGCAGTTCGACAGGGGCGGGCCCTGAAGCTTTCTTT	CASSSTGAGPEAFF
NA	TRBD2	TRBJ2-3	TRBV28	TGTGCCAGCACTCCCCTAGCGGGTTCTAGCACAGATACGCAGTATTTT	CASTPLAGSSTDTQYF
NA	NA	TRBJ2-5	TRBV25-1	TGTGCCAGCACTCAGGGGGGCTGGGAGACCCAGTACTTC	CASTQGGWETQYF
NA	NA	TRBJ2-1	TRBV30	TGTGCCTGGAGGGACTATGGGGATGAGCAGTTCTTC	CAWRDYGDEQFF
NA	NA	TRBJ1-5	TRBV19	TGTGCCAGTAGTATGGACAGTCATAGCAATCAGCCCCAGCATTTT	CASSMDSHSNQPQHF
once	NA	TRBJ2-1	TRBV6-5	TGTGCCAGCAGGAACTACTACAATGAGCAGTTCTTC	CASRNYYNEQFF
NA	NA	TRBJ2-2	TRBV5-4	TGTGCCAGCAGCCTACCGCTCGGGGAGCTGTTTTTT	CASSLPLGELFF
few	TRBD1	TRBJ2-7	TRBV10-3	TGTGCCACCTGGGACAGGGGAACGGTAACCTACGAGCAGTACTTC	CATWDRGTVTYEQYF
NA	NA	TRBJ1-6	TRBV5-6	TGTGCCAGCAATTCGGGGTATAATTCACCCCTCCACTTT	CASNSGYNSPLHF
NA	NA	TRBJ2-1	TRBV15	TGTGCCACCAGCAGAGGGAGGTACAATGAGCAGTTCTTC	CATSRGRYNEQFF
NA	NA	TRBJ2-5	TRBV6-5	TGTGCCAGCAGTTACGGCACAGATCAAGAGACCCAGTACTTC	CASSYGTDQETQYF
NA	NA	TRBJ2-1	TRBV19	TGTGCCAGTAGTAACCACGGACTGATCAATGAGCAGTTCTTC	CASSNHGLINEQFF
NA	TRBD2	TRBJ2-3	TRBV5-4	TGTGCCAGCAGCTCTCGGGCGGGGGGCACAGATACGCAGTATTTT	CASSSRAGGTDTQYF
NA	TRBD1	TRBJ2-2	TRBV28	TGTGCCAGCAAAACGCCGGGACAGGGGGCCGGGGAGCTGTTTTTT	CASKTPGQGAGELFF
once	TRBD1	TRBJ2-7	TRBV4-3	TGCGCCAGCAGCCAACCAACCCAGGGGGCTCACGAGCAGTACTTC	CASSQPTQGAHEQYF
once	TRBD2	TRBJ2-1	TRBV24-1	TGTGCCACCAGCGCGATTAAAGCGGGAGTCGGGTCCTACAATGAGCAGTTCTTC	CATSAIKAGVGSYNEQFF
NA	NA	TRBJ1-2	TRBV6-2/TRBV6-3	TGTGCCAGCAGTTACAAGGAGGGTCGGAACTATGGCTACACCTTC	CASSYKEGRNYGYTF
NA	TRBD1	TRBJ2-4	TRBV5-1	TGCGCCAGCAGCTTACGGGACAGAAACATTCAGTACTTC	CASSLRDRNIQYF
NA	NA	TRBJ1-2	TRBV30	TGTGCCTGGACCCCTGTAGCTACGGGGGGCTATGGCTACACCTTC	CAWTPVATGGYGYTF
NA	NA	TRBJ2-7	TRBV20-1	TGCAGTGCTCAGATCTCCTACGAGCAGTACTTC	CSAQISYEQYF
NA	NA	TRBJ1-1	TRBV5-6	TGTGCCAGCAAGCTGGACAGCCCGAACACTGAAGCTTTCTTT	CASKLDSPNTEAFF
NA	TRBD1	TRBJ1-2	TRBV7-9	TGTGCCAGCAGCCACCTTTGGGACAGCTATTTGACTAACTATGGCTACACCTTC	CASSHLWDSYLTNYGYTF
few	NA	TRBJ2-7	TRBV6-4	TGTGCCAGCAGTGAACGCACAGGGAACGAGCAGTACTTC	CASSERTGNEQYF
NA	NA	TRBJ2-1	TRBV4-3	TGCGCCAGCAGCCAAGATTTTGCGGGACCCAATGAGCAGTTCTTC	CASSQDFAGPNEQFF
NA	TRBD1	TRBJ1-5	TRBV10-3	TGTGCCATCAGGCCTGGACAGGCCGATAATCAGCCCCAGCATTTT	CAIRPGQADNQPQHF
NA	TRBD2	TRBJ2-1	TRBV29-1	TGCAGCGTTGATAGCGGGAGGGTATCGAGTGAGCAGTTCTTC	CSVDSGRVSSEQFF
once	NA	TRBJ1-5	TRBV7-2	TGTGCCAGCAGCTTCCACTACGGTCAGCCCCAGCATTTT	CASSFHYGQPQHF
once	NA	TRBJ2-2	TRBV5-4	TGTGCCAGCAGCTTGGGACGGGAGAGGGGCACCGGGGAGCTGTTTTTT	CASSLGRERGTGELFF
once	TRBD1	TRBJ2-1	TRBV28	TGTGCCAGCAGGACAGGGGGCGCCGGCAATGAGCAGTTCTTC	CASRTGGAGNEQFF
NA	NA	TRBJ2-7	TRBV4-1	TGCGCCAGCAGCCACCCCGGGAGAGGGACCGAGCAGTACTTC	CASSHPGRGTEQYF
NA	TRBD1	TRBJ1-6	TRBV7-2	TGTGCCAGCGGAAGGACAGGTCCTAATTCACCCCTCCACTTT	CASGRTGPNSPLHF
NA	NA	TRBJ2-3	TRBV7-6	TGTGCCAGCAGCTTCCGGGGCAACAGGGTTCCCACAGATACGCAGTATTTT	CASSFRGNRVPTDTQYF
once	TRBD2	TRBJ2-2	TRBV28	TGTGCCAGCAGTTTAGCCGCGGGACTAGCGGGAGGGCCGGGCACCGGGGAGCTGTTTTTT	CASSLAAGLAGGPGTGELFF
once	TRBD1	TRBJ1-1	TRBV10-3	TGTGCCATCAGGGGGACAGTTGCGGTGGGCATGAATGAAGCTTTCTTT	CAIRGTVAVGMNEAFF
NA	TRBD2	TRBJ2-2	TRBV6-5	TGTGCCAGCAGTTACAAGCGGGAGAGCACCGGGGAGCTGTTTTTT	CASSYKRESTGELFF
NA	NA	TRBJ1-1	TRBV19	TGTGCCAGTAGGGCCCCGACACTCATGGGTGAAGCTTTCTTT	CASRAPTLMGEAFF
once	TRBD1	TRBJ1-1	TRBV5-1	TGCGCCAGCAGCTGGGGGTGGGACAGGGTAACGAACACTGAAGCTTTCTTT	CASSWGWDRVTNTEAFF
NA	NA	TRBJ1-1	TRBV10-1	TGCGCCAGCAGTGGGACAGCGATGAACACTGAAGCTTTCTTT	CASSGTAMNTEAFF
NA	NA	TRBJ2-2	TRBV6-5	TGTGCCAGCAGCAGGGTTGGAGACGTAACCGGGGAGCTGTTTTTT	CASSRVGDVTGELFF
NA	TRBD2	TRBJ2-1	TRBV9	TGTGCCAGCAGCGTAGCTGGACTAGCGGGAGTTTATGAGCAGTTCTTC	CASSVAGLAGVYEQFF
NA	NA	TRBJ1-1	TRBV15	TGTGCCACCAGCAGAGGACAGACTAACACTGAAGCTTTCTTT	CATSRGQTNTEAFF
NA	NA	TRBJ2-7	TRBV28	TGTGCCAGTCGGGGTCCTCTGACGGAGCAGTACTTC	CASRGPLTEQYF
NA	TRBD1	TRBJ1-5	TRBV3-1/TRBV3-2	TGTGCCAGCAGCCCAGACAGGGTTAGTCAGCCCCAGCATTTT	CASSPDRVSQPQHF
NA	TRBD1	TRBJ1-5	TRBV7-2	TGTGCCAGCAGCCGCCGGGGACAGGGAATGCCCCAGCATTTT	CASSRRGQGMPQHF
NA	TRBD2	TRBJ2-5	TRBV3-1/TRBV3-2	TGTGCCAGCAGCCAGGGACTAGCTGCAGAGACCCAGTACTTC	CASSQGLAAETQYF
NA	NA	TRBJ1-3	TRBV7-2	TGTGCCAGCACCTTTACCGAGGGGGCTGGAAACACCATATATTTT	CASTFTEGAGNTIYF
NA	NA	TRBJ2-2	TRBV27	TGTGCCAGCAGTTTATCGATCCAGCGGGTGACCCCCGGGGAGCTGTTTTTT	CASSLSIQRVTPGELFF
NA	TRBD1	TRBJ1-1	TRBV7-8	TGTGCCAGCAGCGCGGGACAGCTCAACACTGAAGCTTTCTTT	CASSAGQLNTEAFF
NA	NA	TRBJ1-5	TRBV24-1	TGTGCCACCAGTACAGGGAATAGCAATCAGCCCCAGCATTTT	CATSTGNSNQPQHF